The next 29 T cell receptor beta chains were all read from a single sample in a study of breast tumors, draining lymph nodes, adjacent tissues. TCRdb used MiXCR to reprocess the multiplex PCR reads, holding one entry per CDR3 protein. The sample has roughly 80,000 distinct CDR3 sequences; approximately 19% are singletons. Axillary draining lymph nodes of breast cancer patients supplied the node samples. Sequenced sample: axillary lymph node tissue. The receptors were sampled from a female donor with breast cancer. Some clones in this sample may be carry-over from other donors' samples.

The sample holds many counts of this clonotype. This chain links TRBV5-1 with TRBJ2-2, with D possibly being TRBD2 (6 bases). The length of the CDR3 is 16 residues. CDR1 SGHRS and CDR2 YFSETQ come from the germline V gene. Trimming stripped 4 bases from V and 4 bases from J, with 17 bases between. The chain's CDR3 is CASSTGTPPFTGELFF. For the CDR3, the DNA is TGCGCCAGCAGCACCGGGACTCCACCGTTCACCGGGGAGCTGTTTTTT.

For this clonotype: A read error may explain this, as a much larger clone is one base away. The chain is built from TRBV11-1 and TRBJ2-3; D may correspond to TRBD1 or TRBD2 (5 bases each). Germline CDR1 SGHAT, CDR2 FQDESV (reference sequence). The CDR3 runs 15 residues. CDR3 protein: CTSRGRSGATDTQYF. The CDR3 nucleotides are TGTACCAGCAGAGGGCGGAGTGGGGCCACAGATACGCAGTATTTT.

V is TRBV28 and J is TRBJ2-5; TRBD1 aligns across 7 bases. There are 17 residues in the CDR3. Germline V gives CDR1 MDHEN, CDR2 SYDVKM. V lost 7 bases to trimming and J lost 4 bases; unmatched junction nucleotides: 18. The CDR3 DNA sequence: TGTGCCAGCACCCCTCCCGTAGGGACAGCAGGGGGAGAGACCCAGTACTTC. It translates to CASTPPVGTAGGETQYF. The full variable domain, rest sourced from reference TRBV28 and TRBJ2-5, is DVKVTQSSRYLVKRTGEKVFLECVQDMDHENMFWYRQDPGLGLRLIYFSYDVKMKEKGDIPEGYSVSREKKERFSLILESASTNQTSMYLCASTPPVGTAGGETQYFGPGTRLLVL.

This clonotype was seen at least ten times. CDR3 amino acids: CAISGGEPEQFF. The CDR3 coding sequence is TGTGCCATCAGTGGTGGGGAGCCTGAGCAGTTCTTC. The rearrangement uses TRBV10-3 and TRBJ2-1; a possible D gene is TRBD2 (5 bases). Trimming removed 4 bases at V and 9 bases at J, with 10 bases between. This CDR3 is built from 12 residues. Germline V gene sequence: CDR1 ENHRY, CDR2 SYGVKD.

This clonotype was recorded many times. The CDR3 reads CASSLGGGRFEKLFF. CDR3 bases: TGTGCCAGCAGCTTAGGAGGGGGGCGCTTTGAAAAACTGTTTTTT. J is TRBJ1-4 and V is TRBV7-9; perhaps TRBD1 as D (6 bases). Looked up from germline, CDR1 is SEHNR and CDR2 is FQNEAQ (reference sequence). The CDR3 is made up of 15 amino acids. V dropped 1 base and J dropped 7 bases, with 13 bases sitting between them.

This clonotype was picked up many times. V is TRBV12-3 or TRBV12-4 and J is TRBJ2-1; D unresolved. Trimming stripped 3 bases from V and 0 bases from J, with 9 bases between. There are 15 residues in the CDR3. The CDR3 loop is CASSFFSLSYNEQFF. The CDR3, as DNA: TGTGCCAGCAGTTTTTTCAGCCTCTCCTACAATGAGCAGTTCTTC.

This clonotype occurred many times. The chain recombines TRBV15 with TRBJ1-4, with no clear D. Germline V gene lookup returns CDR1 LNHNV and CDR2 YYDKDF (reference sequence). Trimming took 5 bases from V and 2 from J, leaving 6 bases between them. The CDR3 length is 13 residues. The CDR3 sequence: CATSLPTNEKLFF. Here the CDR3 DNA reads TGTGCCACCAGCTTACCGACTAATGAAAAACTGTTTTTT.

This clonotype was recorded at least ten times. The CDR3: CASSSPYQGETQYF. The CDR3 DNA follows: TGTGCCAGCAGTTCGCCTTATCAAGGGGAGACCCAGTACTTC. This chain links TRBV27 with TRBJ2-5; D is ambiguous. The CDR3 is 14 residues long. V shed 4 bases and J shed 5 bases, with 14 bases lying between them. Germline V gives CDR1 MNHEY, CDR2 SMNVEV (reference sequence).

Comments on this clonotype: A much more abundant neighbour one base away suggests this may be a read error. The V gene is TRBV20-1, the J gene TRBJ2-5; TRBD1 matches 9 bases. The germline V gene has CDR1 DFQATT and CDR2 SNEGSKA (reference sequence). The CDR3 is made up of 14 amino acids. Unmatched junction bases numbered 10, after V lost 5 bases and J lost 6 bases. CDR3 amino acids: CSAARWDRAQTQYF. The CDR3 coding sequence is TGCAGTGCTGCTAGATGGGACAGGGCACAGACCCAGTACTTC.

This clonotype has at least ten counts. This sequence joins TRBV20-1 and TRBJ1-5; 7 bases are a match to TRBD1. Per germline, CDR1 DFQATT and CDR2 SNEGSKA (reference sequence). This CDR3 has 15 residues. V was pared by 0 bases and J by 3 bases, with 5 bases of the junction left unmatched. The CDR3 DNA follows: TGCAGTGCTAGAGAACAGGGGAGTTTCAATCAGCCCCAGCATTTT. It yields the protein CSAREQGSFNQPQHF.

This clonotype came up many times. This chain connects TRBV20-1 to TRBJ2-3; 13 bases are a match to TRBD2. Germline lookup yields CDR1 DFQATT and CDR2 SNEGSKA (reference sequence). This CDR3 comprises 18 residues. J gave up 1 base and V 6 bases, and 13 bases lay outside the gene matches. CDR3 protein: CSAEKLTSGRAGTDTQYF. The CDR3 DNA follows: TGCAGTGCCGAAAAACTAACTAGCGGGAGGGCGGGCACAGATACGCAGTATTTT.

In this sample, this clonotype turned up many times. This chain connects TRBV11-3 to TRBJ2-7, with 11 nucleotides matching TRBD2. CDR1 is SGHNT and CDR2 is YENEEA in the germline V gene. With 4 bases clipped from V and 7 bases from J, the junction kept 12 bases outside the gene matches. The CDR3 has 16 amino acids. DNA of the CDR3: TGTGCCAGCAGCTCGTACCAGACTAGCGGGATAAGGGAGCAGTACTTC. It yields the protein CASSSYQTSGIREQYF.

This clonotype has at least ten counts. As DNA, the CDR3 is TGCGCCAGCAGCTTGGGAGGGGACACCTACGAGCAGTACTTC. Its protein product is CASSLGGDTYEQYF. The V call is TRBV5-1, the J call TRBJ2-7; TRBD1 might be the D (6 bases). Trimming took off 0 bases at V and 2 bases at J, with 9 bases between the two ends. The CDR3 is 14 amino acids. Germline CDR1 is SGHRS and CDR2 is YFSETQ.

This clonotype was seen ten or more times. The chain uses TRBV29-1 and TRBJ2-3; 9 positions match TRBD1. Germline V gene lookup returns CDR1 SQVTM and CDR2 ANQGSEA. V lost 4 bases, J lost 3 bases, and 11 bases stayed unmatched. The CDR3 is 16 amino acids. CDR3 residues: CSVVEWDRERTDTQYF. The CDR3 DNA follows: TGCAGCGTTGTTGAATGGGACAGGGAGAGGACAGATACGCAGTATTTT.

At least ten counts were recorded for this clonotype. The gene calls are TRBV5-1 and TRBJ2-7; no firm D call. From germline, CDR1 is SGHRS and CDR2 YFSETQ. Trimming took off 4 bases at V and 6 bases at J, with 14 bases between the two ends. The CDR3 runs to 13 residues. CDR3 protein: CASSPWSLSEQYF. The CDR3 DNA reads as TGCGCCAGCAGCCCCTGGTCCCTCTCCGAGCAGTACTTC. The whole variable domain, remainder taken from reference TRBV5-1 and TRBJ2-7, is KAGVTQTPRYLIKTRGQQVTLSCSPISGHRSVSWYQQTPGQGLQFLFEYFSETQRNKGNFPGRFSGRQFSNSRSEMNVSTLELGDSALYLCASSPWSLSEQYFGPGTRLTVT.

This clonotype has at least ten counts. This chain links TRBV20-1 with TRBJ2-1; 11 bases are a match to TRBD2. CDR1 is DFQATT, CDR2 SNEGSKA, per germline (reference sequence). The junction had 6 bases not matched to a gene; V was cut back by 3 bases and J by 5 bases. The CDR3 is 15 amino acids. The CDR3 loop reads CSARAGTSGDNEQFF. Here the CDR3 DNA reads TGCAGTGCTAGGGCCGGGACTAGCGGAGACAATGAGCAGTTCTTC.

This clonotype was observed at least ten times. This rearrangement joins TRBV11-2 to TRBJ2-1; 8 positions agree with TRBD2. V was clipped by 1 base and J by 1 base; unmatched bases: 6. Germline V gene data show CDR1 as SGHAT and CDR2 as FQNNGV. The CDR3 consists of 17 residues. The CDR3, as DNA: TGTGCCAGCAGCTTAGGGGGCCGCGGGGGGTCCTACAATGAGCAGTTCTTC. This encodes CASSLGGRGGSYNEQFF.

This chain links TRBV30 with TRBJ2-2; 15 bases agree with TRBD2. Per the germline V gene, CDR1 is GTSNPN and CDR2 is SVGIG (reference sequence). With V trimmed by 4 bases and J by 4 bases, 7 bases remained unmatched. The CDR3 has 17 residues. CDR3 protein: CAWTGLAGGPSTGELFF. The CDR3 DNA reads as TGTGCCTGGACTGGACTAGCGGGAGGGCCGAGCACCGGGGAGCTGTTTTTT.

This clonotype has ten or more counts. This sequence joins TRBV14 and TRBJ1-6, with D hard to call. The CDR3 extends over 13 amino acids. V was cut by 1 base and J by 6 bases, with 4 bases left in between. Germline V gene data show CDR1 as SGHDN and CDR2 as FVKESK. CDR3 protein: CASSQGLNSPLHF. CDR3 DNA: TGTGCCAGCAGCCAAGGTCTTAATTCACCCCTCCACTTT.

The sample holds many counts of this clonotype. V and J are TRBV5-1 and TRBJ2-7; tentatively, D is TRBD1 (7 bases). Germline CDR1 is SGHRS and CDR2 is YFSETQ. The CDR3 is 17 residues long. The V and J ends lost 1 base and 0 bases respectively, with 17 bases between them. Written as DNA, the CDR3 is TGCGCCAGCAGCTTGTCAGGGGGGACTTTTAGCTCCTACGAGCAGTACTTC. The encoded protein is CASSLSGGTFSSYEQYF. Together with reference TRBV5-1 and TRBJ2-7, the CDR3 gives the full variable domain: KAGVTQTPRYLIKTRGQQVTLSCSPISGHRSVSWYQQTPGQGLQFLFEYFSETQRNKGNFPGRFSGRQFSNSRSEMNVSTLELGDSALYLCASSLSGGTFSSYEQYFGPGTRLTVT.

In its sample, this clonotype was seen many times. The chain links TRBV11-2 to TRBJ2-1; TRBD1 matches at 7 bases. The ends lost 2 bases at V and 7 bases at J; junction bases unmatched: 2. The CDR3 contains 13 residues. Germline V gives CDR1 SGHAT, CDR2 FQNNGV. The CDR3 DNA sequence: TGTGCCAGCAGCTTACTACAGGGGAATGAGCAGTTCTTC. Protein: CASSLLQGNEQFF. Full variable domain (missing parts from reference TRBV11-2 and TRBJ2-1): EAGVAQSPRYKIIEKRQSVAFWCNPISGHATLYWYQQILGQGPKLLIQFQNNGVVDDSQLPKDRFSAERLKGVDSTLKIQPAKLEDSAVYLCASSLLQGNEQFFGPGTRLTVL.

This clonotype was seen repeatedly, ten times or more. The chain employs TRBV11-3 and TRBJ2-1, with 7 nucleotides matching TRBD2. J gave up 10 bases and V 4 bases, and 4 bases lay outside the gene matches. This CDR3 is 12 amino acids long. CDR1 and CDR2 (germline): SGHNT, YENEEA. Here the CDR3 DNA reads TGTGCCAGCAGCTCGGGACTACCCGAGCAGTTCTTC. Its translation: CASSSGLPEQFF.

This clonotype was detected only a few times. A much bigger clone sits one base away, suggesting this may be a read error. The chain carries TRBV2 and TRBJ2-1, with 7 bases lining up with TRBD2. The CDR3 is 14 amino acids. Germline V gene lookup returns CDR1 SNHLY and CDR2 FYNNEI. In DNA, the CDR3 is TGTGCCAGCAGTGGGGGGGGAGGGCTCAATGAGCAGTCCTTC. As protein: CASSGGGGLNEQSF.

In its sample, this clonotype was seen many times. The DNA of the CDR3 is TGTGCCAGCGGGCAGACAGGGAGGAATGAGCAGTTCTTC. It encodes CASGQTGRNEQFF. The rearrangement uses TRBV7-3 and TRBJ2-1; D may be TRBD1 (7 bases). This CDR3 spans 13 amino acids. Germline CDR1 SGHTA, CDR2 FQGTGA. Trimming left V 8 bases short and J 7 bases short, with 15 bases between.

Ten or more counts support this clonotype. The chain carries TRBV3-1 and TRBJ2-7; 8 positions match TRBD2. The CDR3 has 15 amino acids. The germline gives CDR1 LGHDT, CDR2 YNNKEL (reference sequence). V lost 4 bases to trimming and J lost 2 bases; unmatched junction nucleotides: 7. CDR3 bases: TGTGCCAGCAGCCTCACCGGGACTAGGGCCTACGAGCAGTACTTC. This gives the protein CASSLTGTRAYEQYF.

Comment on this clonotype: With a much larger clone just one base away, this may be a read error. This chain connects TRBV28 to TRBJ1-2, with 8 nucleotides matching TRBD1. Germline-derived CDR1 and CDR2 are MDHEN and SYDVKM. The V gene end was trimmed by 6 bases and the J gene end by 1 base; junction bases not matched to a gene: 10. This CDR3 is built from 16 residues. The CDR3 DNA reads TGTGCCAGCAGAACTTGGATGGGACAGGTTAACTATGGCTACACCTTC. Translation: CASRTWMGQVNYGYTF.

This clonotype was picked up many times. This sequence joins TRBV28 and TRBJ2-5; the match to TRBD2 covers 7 bases. The length of the CDR3 is 13 residues. The V segment lost 3 bases and the J segment 5 bases; nucleotides outside the gene matches: 3. From germline, CDR1 is MDHEN and CDR2 SYDVKM. CDR3: CASSLSGMETQYF. The DNA of the CDR3 is TGTGCCAGCAGTTTGAGCGGGATGGAGACCCAGTACTTC. Combining the CDR3 with reference TRBV28 and TRBJ2-5 gives the whole variable domain DVKVTQSSRYLVKRTGEKVFLECVQDMDHENMFWYRQDPGLGLRLIYFSYDVKMKEKGDIPEGYSVSREKKERFSLILESASTNQTSMYLCASSLSGMETQYFGPGTRLLVL.

This clonotype was seen repeatedly, ten times or more. The chain carries TRBV20-1 and TRBJ2-7; 7 bases fit TRBD1. CDR3 length: 14 amino acids. Germline CDR1 reads DFQATT; CDR2 reads SNEGSKA (reference sequence). The V and J ends lost 1 base and 2 bases, in that order; junction bases with no gene match: 5. CDR3 coding DNA: TGCAGTGCTAGAGCTTCGACAGGGCCCTACGAGCAGTACTTC. This sequence encodes CSARASTGPYEQYF.

This clonotype turned up a few times. This could be a read error, since a much larger clone is one nucleotide away. This chain links TRBV29-1 with TRBJ2-7; TRBD2 matches at 12 bases. After removal of 6 bases from V and 2 bases from J, the junction contained 11 bases not matched to a gene. Germline values: CDR1 SQVTM, CDR2 ANQGSEA. This CDR3 spans 16 amino acids. The CDR3 sequence: CSVDGLAGFSPYEQYF. The DNA of the CDR3 is TGCAGCGTAGATGGACTAGCGGGATTTTCCCCCTACGAGCAGTACTTC.